These T cell receptor beta chains were read from a single sample in a study of CD8 T cell repertoires and HIV-1 epitope variants. Their specific antigens are unknown. Produced via immunoSEQ multiplex PCR; TCRdb's table is partial and in-frame only. The table includes roughly 5,400 clones, over 60% detected once. Sequencing used cultured CD8+ T cells derived from PBMCs. These receptors all stem from a male donor with HIV. Each CDR3 is given without its conserved first and last residue.

V gene: TRBV27; CDR3 protein: ASSLQESQPQH
V gene: TRBV6-1; CDR3 protein: ASMDKNTGELF
V gene: TRBV28; CDR3 protein: ASRVTWTGTMNTGELF
V gene: TRBV7-2; CDR3 protein: ASSPLGRPNTGELF
V gene: TRBV28; CDR3 protein: ASRRPGHSTNANTGELF
V gene: TRBV18; CDR3 protein: ASSLNSGTGRYEQY
V gene: TRBV7-8; CDR3 protein: ASSLEGGSQPQH
V gene: TRBV6-1; CDR3 protein: ASSEGIVGVYIQY
V gene: TRBV5-1; CDR3 protein: ASSSTGTGGYEQY
V gene: TRBV28; CDR3 protein: ASRDREWEKLF
V gene: TRBV7-9; CDR3 protein: ASSLAGQGSYNEQF
V gene: TRBV15; CDR3 protein: ATSRGTSTNTEAF
V gene: TRBV7-6; CDR3 protein: ASSLESRAEQY
V gene: TRBV7-9; CDR3 protein: ASSQQGTEDYGYT
V gene: TRBV23-1; CDR3 protein: ASSHGEQGAPYEQY
V gene: TRBV12-5; CDR3 protein: ASGLGGFEQY
V gene: TRBV15; CDR3 protein: ATSITTGVVDNEQF
V gene: TRBV19; CDR3 protein: ASSSSAGGPYEQY
V gene: TRBV5-8; CDR3 protein: ASSLSDPTDTQY
V gene: TRBV25-1; CDR3 protein: ASRRVTGELF
V gene: TRBV11-2; CDR3 protein: ASRIGQAGEAF
V gene: TRBV19; CDR3 protein: ASSMRQGEADTQY
V gene: TRBV9; CDR3 protein: ASSDRGNENYGYT
V gene: TRBV15; CDR3 protein: ATSRDRRETQY
V gene: TRBV5-5; CDR3 protein: ASSFWQGEDEQY
V gene: TRBV28; CDR3 protein: ASSFNRAEAF
V gene: TRBV28; CDR3 protein: ASSLSAGALSGANVLT
V gene: TRBV28; CDR3 protein: ASSIRPTDFDYGYT
V gene: TRBV2; CDR3 protein: ASSTSTLDNEQF
V gene: TRBV28; CDR3 protein: ASSMTGRRNTEAF
V gene: TRBV28; CDR3 protein: ASSKGFSNQPQH
V gene: TRBV7-8; CDR3 protein: ASSLVIEPQGGNTIY
V gene: TRBV27; CDR3 protein: ASSLSGGAYNEQF
V gene: TRBV29-1; CDR3 protein: SVRQTGGEAYGYT
V gene: TRBV19; CDR3 protein: ASGDEQF
V gene: TRBV6-1; CDR3 protein: ASRDRGSYNEQF
V gene: TRBV4-3; CDR3 protein: ASSQDRDSSSYEQY
V gene: TRBV6-6; CDR3 protein: ASSYVDSREQF
V gene: TRBV19; CDR3 protein: ASSMAGSSYNEQF
V gene: TRBV10-3; CDR3 protein: ATFLRENDIQY
V gene: TRBV19; CDR3 protein: ASSIGSGAYNEQF
V gene: TRBV9; CDR3 protein: ASSVLAGGELF
V gene: TRBV30; CDR3 protein: AGDLTGSEQY
V gene: TRBV9; CDR3 protein: ASSVALAEEQY
V gene: TRBV6-4; CDR3 protein: ASSETSGDQDEQF
V gene: TRBV11-3; CDR3 protein: ASSPGQRSYEQY
V gene: TRBV14; CDR3 protein: ASSLPYGRGDSTDTQY
V gene: TRBV7-3; CDR3 protein: ASSFLSGVESYNEQF
V gene: TRBV28; CDR3 protein: ASSLGTGSAEAF
V gene: TRBV28; CDR3 protein: ASSPVLGNTEAF